The sequence of this TCR beta chain was determined in a study of blood T cell repertoires in COVID-19. At the level of the study: Specimens from acute and convalescent COVID-19 originated in the United States, Italy and Spain. Sample material is recorded as cDNA or gDNA derived from T cells, B-cell-depleted T cells, or PBMCs.

How the authors handled the data: The assay estimated nucleated cells by amplifying reference gene primers. Using immunoSEQ multiplex PCR, the repertoire was profiled, and TCRdb retains in-frame clones only, with some absent. V, J and clone size reflect that table, while D and trimming were determined from the DNA. The sample has a few hundred thousand clones, around 84% seen once. J gave up 5 bases and V 2 bases, and 6 bases lay outside the gene matches. Germline V CDR1 and CDR2: LNHDA, SQIVND (reference sequence). The length of the CDR3 is 15 residues. This chain uses TRBV19 with TRBJ1-5; 7 positions agree with TRBD1. Source material: peripheral blood. This receptor was obtained from a woman aged 65 to 85 with active or convalescent COVID-19. CDR3 amino acids: CASSIRGQAHQPQHF. DNA of the CDR3: TGTGCCAGTAGTATAAGGGGGCAGGCCCATCAGCCCCAGCATTTT.